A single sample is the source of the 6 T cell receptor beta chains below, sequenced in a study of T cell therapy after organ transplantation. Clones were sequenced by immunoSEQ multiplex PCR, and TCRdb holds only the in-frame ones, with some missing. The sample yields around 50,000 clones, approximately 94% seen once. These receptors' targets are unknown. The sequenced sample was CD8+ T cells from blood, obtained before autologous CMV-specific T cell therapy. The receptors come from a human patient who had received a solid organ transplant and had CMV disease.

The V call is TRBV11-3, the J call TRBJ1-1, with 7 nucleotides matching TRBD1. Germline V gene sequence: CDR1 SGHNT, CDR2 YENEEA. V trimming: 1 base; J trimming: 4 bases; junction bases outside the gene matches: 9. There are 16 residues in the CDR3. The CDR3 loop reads CASSLGEGAKITEAFF. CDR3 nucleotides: TGTGCCAGCAGCTTAGGAGAGGGGGCGAAAATCACTGAAGCTTTCTTT.

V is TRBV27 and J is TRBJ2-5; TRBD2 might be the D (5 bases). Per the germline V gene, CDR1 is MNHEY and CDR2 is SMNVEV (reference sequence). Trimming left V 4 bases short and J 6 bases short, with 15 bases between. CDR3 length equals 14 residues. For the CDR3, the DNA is TGTGCCAGCAGTTCGGGGTCGAAGGGAAAGACCCAGTACTTC. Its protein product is CASSSGSKGKTQYF.

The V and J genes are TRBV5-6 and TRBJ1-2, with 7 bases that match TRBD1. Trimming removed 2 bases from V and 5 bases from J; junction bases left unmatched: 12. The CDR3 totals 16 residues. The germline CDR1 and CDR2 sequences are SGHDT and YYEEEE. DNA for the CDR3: TGTGCCAGCAGCTTAGAACAGGGGAGACTTCTATATGGCTACACCTTC. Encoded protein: CASSLEQGRLLYGYTF.

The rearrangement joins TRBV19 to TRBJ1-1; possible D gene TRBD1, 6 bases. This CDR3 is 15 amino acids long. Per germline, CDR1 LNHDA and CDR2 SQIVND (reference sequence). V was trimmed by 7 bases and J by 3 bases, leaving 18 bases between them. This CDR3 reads CASNLLTGQYTEAFF. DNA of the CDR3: TGTGCCAGTAACCTCCTGACAGGCCAATACACTGAAGCTTTCTTT.

CDR3 sequence (DNA): TGTGCCAGCAGCTTAGAGGGTTTTGGCTACAATGAGCAGTTCTTC. The encoded protein is CASSLEGFGYNEQFF. The chain joins TRBV5-6 to TRBJ2-1; tentative D call: TRBD2 (5 bases). CDR1 and CDR2 from the germline V gene are SGHDT and YYEEEE. The CDR3 totals 15 residues. V lost 2 bases and J 3 bases, leaving 12 bases between the germline ends.

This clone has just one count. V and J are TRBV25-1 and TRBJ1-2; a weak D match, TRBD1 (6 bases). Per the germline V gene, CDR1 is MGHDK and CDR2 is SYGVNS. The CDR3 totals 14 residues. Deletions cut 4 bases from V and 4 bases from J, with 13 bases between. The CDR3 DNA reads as TGTGCCAGCAGTGGAAAGGACAGCACCTATGGCTACACCTTC. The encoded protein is CASSGKDSTYGYTF.